This T cell receptor beta chain is drawn from a study of T cells after yellow fever vaccination. Whole-study findings and limits: Highly abundant clonotypes carried over from the bulk population could end up in FACS-sorted repertoires as contaminants. Booster samples showed a return of most primary-vaccination clones (roughly 96% CD4, 80% to 90% CD8).

This clonotype was detected only a few times. The antigen remains unidentified. 5'RACE template switching added a universal primer site and UMIs to TCR cDNA. TCRdb re-derived calls from the 5' RACE reads in MiXCR, one entry per CDR3 protein. This table has 200,000 to 250,000 distinct CDR3 sequences, 3% to 3.5% appearing once. This specimen consisted of CD4+ T cells sorted from PBMCs, obtained 10 days after the yellow fever booster vaccination. The TCR sequence derives from a young man who received the YFV17D yellow fever vaccine.

The CDR3 DNA follows: TGCAGTGCTAGGAGACAGGGCTACGAGCAGTACTTC. This sequence encodes CSARRQGYEQYF. V usage is TRBV20-1 and J usage is TRBJ2-7; 7 positions agree with TRBD1. Unmatched junction bases numbered 2, after V lost 3 bases and J lost 3 bases. The CDR3 runs 12 residues. Germline loops: CDR1 DFQATT, CDR2 SNEGSKA (reference sequence).